The 18 T cell receptor beta chains below all came from one sample that was sequenced in a study of memory CD4+ T cells and cytomegalovirus serostatus. Single viable CD3+CD4+CD8-CD45RO+ cells were sorted as the memory CD4+ T cells. Profiled with immunoSEQ multiplex PCR; TCRdb holds only in-frame clones, not every one. Of approximately 60,000 clones in the sample, roughly 81% were seen once. What was sequenced was memory CD4+ T cells from blood. The receptors here all came from an adult in good health and CMV-seronegative.

This clone was detected only once. The J gene is TRBJ2-3, the V gene TRBV5-6; unclear D gene. Trimming took off 1 base at V and 0 bases at J, with 9 bases between the two ends. CDR1 is SGHDT and CDR2 is YYEEEE in the germline V gene. This CDR3 region has 15 residues. CDR3 bases: TGTGCCAGCAGCTTGTGGAGTACTAGCACAGATACGCAGTATTTT. It yields the protein CASSLWSTSTDTQYF.

This clone was detected only a few times. The chain has TRBV15 and TRBJ2-4, with D possibly matching TRBD1 (6 bases). Germline V gives CDR1 LNHNV, CDR2 YYDKDF (reference sequence). The CDR3 runs 15 residues. V was cut by 0 bases and J by 3 bases, with 9 bases left in between. The CDR3 protein is CATSREGAVKNIQYF. For the CDR3, the DNA is TGTGCCACCAGCAGAGAGGGGGCGGTCAAAAACATTCAGTACTTC.

The chain employs TRBV4-3 and TRBJ2-1; a possible D gene is TRBD2 (6 bases). Trimming pared 5 bases from V and 8 bases from J, leaving 16 bases between. This CDR3 has 14 amino acids. Germline V gene sequence: CDR1 LGHNA, CDR2 YSLEER. This CDR3 is CASSDRDSADEQFF. CDR3 coding DNA: TGCGCCAGCAGCGACCGGGACTCTGCGGATGAGCAGTTCTTC.

The V gene is TRBV4-1, the J gene TRBJ1-2; 7 nucleotides line up with TRBD1. V shed 0 bases, J shed 4 bases, and the junction held 2 bases outside the gene matches. The CDR3 sequence is 14 residues long. Germline V gives CDR1 MGHRA, CDR2 YSYEKL. The chain's CDR3 is CASSQEGQSYGYTF. The DNA for the CDR3 is TGCGCCAGCAGCCAAGAGGGACAGAGCTATGGCTACACCTTC.

On this clone itself: One end of the junction varies from germline; a read error may be responsible. V usage is TRBV7-7 and J usage is TRBJ2-5; D gene ambiguous. The end of the DNA is better explained by TRBJ2-7, so the J call may be wrong. Germline V gives CDR1 SSHAT, CDR2 FNYEAQ (reference sequence). This CDR3 is 14 amino acids long. CDR3 nucleotides: TGTGCTAGCAGCTTAGATATAAGCTCCTACGAGCAGTACTTC. Translated, it gives CASSLDISSYEQYF.

DNA of the CDR3: TGCGCCAGCAGGGGGGGTTCTCTGGCAGATACGCAGTATTTT. This codes for CASRGGSLADTQYF. This sequence joins TRBV5-1 and TRBJ2-3, with a possible D match to TRBD2 (6 bases). Trimming took 5 bases from V and 4 from J, leaving 14 bases between them. Per the germline V gene, CDR1 is SGHRS and CDR2 is YFSETQ. This CDR3 has 14 amino acids.

This chain joins TRBV14 and TRBJ2-3; weak D call: TRBD2 (5 bases). Trimming took 1 base from V and 1 from J, leaving 9 bases between them. Germline CDR1 and CDR2: SGHDN and FVKESK. CDR3 size: 15 residues. CDR3 in amino acids: CASSQGLARTDTQYF. The CDR3 region has the DNA TGTGCCAGCAGCCAAGGTCTAGCTCGCACAGATACGCAGTATTTT.

The chain uses TRBV28 and TRBJ2-2; D possibly corresponds to TRBD2 (6 bases). The CDR3 is 15 residues long. V was clipped by 7 bases and J by 5 bases, with 17 bases between them. The germline V gene encodes CDR1 MDHEN and CDR2 SYDVKM. The chain's CDR3 is CASTLRLASTGELFF. In nucleotides, the CDR3 is TGTGCCAGCACACTAAGGCTAGCGAGTACCGGGGAGCTGTTTTTT.

V usage is TRBV30 and J usage is TRBJ2-3; D not resolved. Trimming shortened V by 0 bases and J by 6 bases, and 10 bases separated the two germline ends. This CDR3 is built from 13 residues. Germline-derived CDR1 and CDR2 are GTSNPN and SVGIG (reference sequence). The CDR3 DNA sequence: TGTGCCTGGAGTGTACCCGTTGTGGATACGCAGTATTTT. It is translated as CAWSVPVVDTQYF.

The rearrangement uses TRBV28 and TRBJ2-7, with a weak D call TRBD1 (5 bases). Trimming removed 4 bases at V and 5 bases at J, with 12 bases between. The CDR3 covers 13 residues. Germline lookup yields CDR1 MDHEN and CDR2 SYDVKM. CDR3 in DNA: TGTGCCAGCAGTTCAGGGTATCTAGACGAGCAGTACTTC. This gives the protein CASSSGYLDEQYF.

The CDR3: CASSLDGRLKQFF. The DNA for the CDR3 is TGTGCCAGCAGCTTAGACGGCAGACTAAAGCAGTTCTTC. The V and J genes are TRBV11-3 and TRBJ2-1; D is possibly TRBD2 (5 bases). The CDR3 consists of 13 residues. Germline lookup yields CDR1 SGHNT and CDR2 YENEEA. V lost 0 bases to trimming and J lost 11 bases, with 11 bases between them.

This clone was counted between two and nine times. CDR3 loop: CATTLDGTNTEAFF. The CDR3 DNA follows: TGTGCCACCACCCTGGACGGGACGAACACTGAAGCTTTCTTT. The V gene is TRBV15, the J gene TRBJ1-1, with D perhaps TRBD1 (5 bases). Per the germline V gene, CDR1 is LNHNV and CDR2 is YYDKDF (reference sequence). The CDR3 runs 14 residues. Trimming took 7 bases from V and 1 from J, leaving 13 bases between them.

V is TRBV20-1 and J is TRBJ1-2; weak D call: TRBD1 (6 bases). This CDR3 is built from 11 residues. Per the germline V gene, CDR1 is DFQATT and CDR2 is SNEGSKA (reference sequence). CDR3 sequence reads: CRVAGVGGYTF. The CDR3 DNA follows: TGCAGGGTAGCAGGGGTAGGTGGCTACACCTTC.

The J gene is TRBJ1-1, the V gene TRBV11-1; D unclear. Trimming took off 5 bases at V and 2 bases at J, with 3 bases between the two ends. CDR3 length equals 11 residues. Germline V gives CDR1 SGHAT, CDR2 FQDESV (reference sequence). CDR3 sequence: CASSENTEAFF. CDR3 DNA sequence: TGTGCCAGCAGCGAAAACACTGAAGCTTTCTTT.

The gene calls are TRBV5-4 and TRBJ1-1, with D hard to call. This CDR3 has 14 amino acids. V was shortened by 1 base and J by 4 bases, with 11 bases between the two germline ends. CDR1 and CDR2 from the germline V gene are SGHNT and YYREEE (reference sequence). CDR3 residues: CASSLFGRSTEAFF. CDR3 nucleotide sequence: TGTGCCAGCAGCTTGTTTGGCAGGTCCACTGAAGCTTTCTTT.

V is TRBV9 and J is TRBJ1-1; D is perhaps TRBD1 (5 bases). V was shortened by 3 bases and J by 4 bases, with 16 bases between the two germline ends. This CDR3 is built from 15 residues. Germline V lookup: CDR1 SGDLS, CDR2 YYNGEE. CDR3 amino acids: CASSEGDPGGTEAFF. The CDR3 DNA sequence: TGTGCCAGCAGCGAAGGGGACCCCGGGGGCACTGAAGCTTTCTTT.

The V call is TRBV11-2, the J call TRBJ1-2, with TRBD1 matching over 9 bases. The CDR3 is 15 residues long. V lost 2 bases, J lost 4 bases, and 5 bases stayed unmatched. Germline V CDR1 and CDR2: SGHAT, FQNNGV. CDR3 in amino acids: CASSLLQGAGYGYTF. The CDR3 coding sequence is TGTGCCAGCAGCTTACTACAGGGGGCGGGCTATGGCTACACCTTC.

The chain uses TRBV27 and TRBJ1-5; 7 nucleotides agree with TRBD1. Germline trimming cut 6 bases from V and 3 bases from J; bases unmatched to any gene: 14. The CDR3 loop spans 17 amino acids. CDR1 MNHEY and CDR2 SMNVEV come from the germline V gene (reference sequence). This CDR3 reads CASRAGGRGDTNQPQHF. CDR3 bases: TGTGCCAGCAGGGCAGGGGGTAGGGGCGATACCAATCAGCCCCAGCATTTT.